Below, 23 T cell receptor beta chains from the same sample are listed, as sequenced in a study of blood T cells in healthy people across ages. Primers used in a second PCR of roughly 7 to 11 cycles were a sample-barcoded 5' primer and a J-beta primer mix. TCRdb processed the 5' RACE reads anew with MiXCR; each CDR3 protein has one entry. The sample carries about 1 million distinct CDR3 sequences, around 45% recorded once. The sequenced material came from blood. These receptors originate from a woman aged 60-70 years in good health.

This chain joins TRBV6-1 and TRBJ1-4; 9 bases agree with TRBD1. Trimming removed 5 bases from V and 15 bases from J; junction bases left unmatched: 13. The CDR3 extends over 14 amino acids. From germline, CDR1 is MNHNS and CDR2 SASEGT. In DNA form, the CDR3 reads TGTGCCAGCAGTCAAGAACTGGGACAGGGTGAGGTGTTTTTT. This encodes CASSQELGQGEVFF.

This clonotype appeared once. The CDR3 DNA follows: TGCAGTGCTCCCCCGACAGGGTTAGGAGAGACCCAGTACTTC. It specifies CSAPPTGLGETQYF. The gene calls are TRBV20-1 and TRBJ2-7, with 7 bases aligning to TRBD1. The J call is in doubt because the DNA end fits TRBJ2-5 better. Germline V gene data show CDR1 as DFQATT and CDR2 as SNEGSKA (reference sequence). This CDR3 has 14 amino acids.

In this sample, this clonotype turned up a few times. This chain connects TRBV29-1 to TRBJ2-5; possible D gene TRBD1, 8 bases. V lost 7 bases to trimming and J lost 4 bases, with 16 bases between them. The CDR3 consists of 13 residues. Germline values: CDR1 SQVTM, CDR2 ANQGSEA. The CDR3 nucleotides read TGCAGCGCCCTAACAGGGGGGGGAGAGACCCAGTACTTC. Translation: CSALTGGGETQYF.

In this sample, this clonotype turned up a few times. The rearrangement joins TRBV6-2 or TRBV6-3 to TRBJ2-7; D is unclear. This CDR3 spans 13 amino acids. V was trimmed by 3 bases and J by 0 bases, leaving 6 bases between them. The V gene's germline CDR1 is MNHEY and CDR2 SVGEGT. CDR3 sequence: CASSYHPSYEQYF. DNA of the CDR3: TGTGCCAGCAGTTATCATCCCTCCTACGAGCAGTACTTC.

The chain couples TRBV12-3 or TRBV12-4 to TRBJ2-5; 8 bases map to TRBD1. The J call is in doubt because the DNA end fits TRBJ2-7 better. This CDR3 is built from 16 residues. Written as DNA, the CDR3 is TGTGCCAGCAGTTCCTCACAGGGGGTCCTCGCCTACGAGCAGTACTTC. It yields the protein CASSSSQGVLAYEQYF.

This chain links TRBV5-1 with TRBJ1-2; 7 nucleotides align to TRBD1. This CDR3 comprises 14 residues. CDR1 and CDR2 (germline): SGHRS, YFSETQ. Trimming at V came to 4 bases and at J to 6 bases, leaving 9 bases not matched to a gene. CDR3 nucleotides: TGCGCCAGCAGCCTAGAACAGGGGACGGATGGCTACACCTTC. This translates into CASSLEQGTDGYTF.

This clonotype turned up a few times. The chain has TRBV5-5 and TRBJ2-7; D call uncertain. Trimming took 5 bases from V and 7 from J, leaving 10 bases between them. The CDR3 length is 11 residues. Looked up from germline, CDR1 is SGHKS and CDR2 is YYEKEE (reference sequence). CDR3 nucleotides: TGTGCCAGCAGTCTGCTCGAGGAGCAGTACTTC. Translation: CASSLLEEQYF.

The chain joins TRBV20-1 to TRBJ2-4; no clear D. TRBJ2-5 explains the end of the DNA better; the J call may be wrong. This CDR3 is 14 amino acids long. Germline values: CDR1 DFQATT, CDR2 SNEGSKA (reference sequence). The CDR3 sequence is CSARDPFSTGTQYF. DNA for the CDR3: TGCAGTGCTAGAGATCCATTCTCGACGGGGACCCAGTACTTC.

This clonotype was seen a few times. The gene calls are TRBV7-9 and TRBJ1-1, with D unclear. The CDR3 is 11 amino acids. Germline values: CDR1 SEHNR, CDR2 FQNEAQ (reference sequence). Trimming took 1 base from V and 11 from J, leaving 8 bases between them. The CDR3 is CASSLGAGAFF. CDR3 nucleotide sequence: TGTGCCAGCAGCTTAGGGGCCGGGGCTTTCTTT.

Many counts were recorded for this clonotype. This chain links TRBV6-2 or TRBV6-3 with TRBJ2-4; D possibly corresponds to TRBD2 (6 bases). This CDR3 region has 14 residues. Per germline, CDR1 MNHEY and CDR2 SVGEGT. Trimming took off 6 bases at V and 7 bases at J, with 16 bases between the two ends. The CDR3 DNA reads as TGTGCCAGCAGACGCCGCGGGACGCGGAACATTCAGTACTTC. It translates to CASRRRGTRNIQYF.

J is TRBJ2-7 and V is TRBV4-1, with 7 bases matching TRBD1. Germline trimming cut 6 bases from V and 3 bases from J; bases unmatched to any gene: 8. The CDR3 loop spans 14 amino acids. CDR1 MGHRA and CDR2 YSYEKL come from the germline V gene. The CDR3 spells CASSEVQGVYEQYF. Here the CDR3 DNA reads TGCGCCAGCAGTGAGGTGCAGGGGGTCTACGAGCAGTACTTC.

The chain links TRBV27 to TRBJ2-5; D is unresolved. This CDR3 region has 14 residues. Per germline, CDR1 MNHEY and CDR2 SMNVEV (reference sequence). V lost 5 bases, J lost 5 bases, and 15 bases lay in between. Here the CDR3 DNA reads TGTGCCAGCAGTCGACGGATAGAGTTGGAGACCCAGTACTTC. Amino acids: CASSRRIELETQYF.

To note about this clonotype: Relative to the germline gene, one junction end is altered; a read error may explain this. The gene calls are TRBV29-1 and TRBJ2-4, with D perhaps TRBD2 (6 bases). Germline CDR1 is SQVTM and CDR2 is ANQGSEA. The CDR3 totals 16 residues. As DNA, the CDR3 is TGCAGCATTGAAGGATGGGACTCTCCTAAGGGAAACATTCAGTACTTC. As protein: CSIEGWDSPKGNIQYF.

A remark on this clonotype: One end of the junction fails to match germline, which may point to a read error. V and J are TRBV10-3 and TRBJ1-5, with D perhaps matching TRBD1 (6 bases). This CDR3 has 14 residues. The germline V gene encodes CDR1 ENHRY and CDR2 SYGVKD. The CDR3 DNA reads TGTGCCGTCAGGGCTAGGGAGGGGGAACAGCCCCAGCATTTT. It specifies CAVRAREGEQPQHF.

V usage is TRBV12-3 or TRBV12-4 and J usage is TRBJ2-6; D not certain. The CDR3 is 14 residues long. V lost 5 bases and J lost 0, with 5 bases in between. Here the CDR3 DNA reads TGTGCCAGCAGTGGCTTCTCTGGGGCCAACGTCCTGACTTTC. Its translation: CASSGFSGANVLTF.

This chain joins TRBV29-1 and TRBJ2-7; 8 bases are a match to TRBD2. The length of the CDR3 is 15 residues. CDR1 is SQVTM, CDR2 ANQGSEA, per germline. Trimming at V came to 5 bases and at J to 3 bases, leaving 12 bases not matched to a gene. CDR3 region: CSVSSARGLGYEQYF. CDR3 nucleotides: TGCAGCGTTTCCTCCGCCAGGGGACTAGGCTACGAGCAGTACTTC.

The chain couples TRBV5-4 to TRBJ2-6; no clear D. This CDR3 is 15 amino acids long. Germline CDR1 is SGHNT and CDR2 is YYREEE (reference sequence). V was shortened by 3 bases and J by 0 bases, with 7 bases between the two germline ends. In DNA form, the CDR3 reads TGTGCCAGCAGCTCGGTACTCTCTGGGGCCAACGTCCTGACTTTC. This gives the protein CASSSVLSGANVLTF. The variable domain in full, with the rest retrieved from reference TRBV5-4 and TRBJ2-6, is ETGVTQSPTHLIKTRGQQVTLRCSSQSGHNTVSWYQQALGQGPQFIFQYYREEENGRGNFPPRFSGLQFPNYSSELNVNALELDDSALYLCASSSVLSGANVLTFGAGSRLTVL.

This chain links TRBV3-1 with TRBJ2-3, with D tentatively TRBD2 (5 bases). From germline, CDR1 is LGHDT and CDR2 YNNKEL (reference sequence). The V end was cut by 1 base, the J end by 4 bases, with 18 bases between. The CDR3 contains 17 residues. CDR3 amino acids: CASSQARVGSAADTQYF. CDR3 nucleotides: TGTGCCAGCAGCCAAGCAAGGGTAGGGAGTGCGGCAGATACGCAGTATTTT.

This clonotype was found a few times. V gene TRBV7-9 combines with J gene TRBJ2-3; 7 nucleotides match TRBD2. Germline lookup yields CDR1 SEHNR and CDR2 FQNEAQ (reference sequence). With 1 base clipped from V and 4 bases from J, the junction kept 5 bases outside the gene matches. This CDR3 is 15 amino acids long. Written as DNA, the CDR3 is TGTGCCAGCAGCTTAGTCGGCGGGAGCTCAGATACGCAGTATTTT. Its translation is CASSLVGGSSDTQYF.

The sample holds one count of this clonotype. CDR3 DNA: TGCAGCGTCTCCGGGACAGGGGTCACCGGGGAGCTGTTTTTT. Protein product: CSVSGTGVTGELFF. J is TRBJ2-2 and V is TRBV29-1; TRBD1 matches 10 bases. This CDR3 is 14 amino acids long. Germline V gene lookup returns CDR1 SQVTM and CDR2 ANQGSEA. With 6 bases clipped from V and 4 bases from J, the junction kept 5 bases outside the gene matches.

This clonotype came up many times. This sequence joins TRBV5-1 and TRBJ2-5; 14 positions match TRBD2. The CDR3 has 16 residues. The germline gives CDR1 SGHRS, CDR2 YFSETQ. V dropped 0 bases and J dropped 4; count of bases not matched to a gene: 2. The CDR3: CASSLGGLAGVETQYF. Written as DNA, the CDR3 is TGCGCCAGCAGCTTGGGGGGACTAGCGGGAGTAGAGACCCAGTACTTC.

This clonotype was found a few times. The chain combines TRBV6-2 or TRBV6-3 with TRBJ2-3, with D unclear. This CDR3 has 13 residues. Germline V gene lookup returns CDR1 MNHEY and CDR2 SVGEGT. The V and J ends lost 6 bases and 4 bases respectively, with 11 bases between them. The DNA for the CDR3 is TGTGCCAGCAGATCGACTTCTTCAGATACGCAGTATTTT. As protein: CASRSTSSDTQYF.

CDR3 sequence (DNA): TGTGCCAGTTTCGGGGTTAACACCGGGGAGCTGTTTTTT. Protein: CASFGVNTGELFF. V and J are TRBV28 and TRBJ2-2; tentatively, D is TRBD2 (5 bases). This CDR3 is built from 13 residues. CDR1 and CDR2 (germline): MDHEN, SYDVKM. V lost 9 bases and J 2 bases, leaving 10 bases between the germline ends.